This T cell receptor beta chain was sequenced in a study of OX40 agonist ivuxolimab in advanced cancers. The overall study: Participants, roughly 80% male, averaged roughly 55 years of age, ranging from roughly 20 to 80. General study results and limits: Some nonresponders likewise displayed low normalized T-cell clonal expansion. Dose levels from 0.1 to 3.0 mg/kg saw CD4+ and CD8+ blood T cells expand clonally by week 6.

Sequencing used immunoSEQ multiplex PCR; TCRdb keeps in-frame clones, though not all of them. The sample carries approximately 64,000 clones, around 89% recorded once. The CDR3 covers 14 residues. Trimming cost V 3 bases and J 8 bases; bases outside gene matches: 9. Germline-derived CDR1 and CDR2 are KGHSH and LQKENI. Points on this clone: The antigen remains undetermined.

This material consisted of CD4+ or CD8+ T cells sorted from blood, taken in a trial of the OX40 agonist ivuxolimab. This chain uses TRBV18 with TRBJ1-2; 7 bases agree with TRBD1. The clonotype originates from an adult with an advanced solid tumor such as melanoma, head and neck, liver or kidney cancer. The CDR3 region is CASSPTGYSYGYTF. In DNA form, the CDR3 reads TGTGCCAGCTCACCGACAGGGTACTCTTACGGCTACACCTTC. Drawing the rest from reference TRBV18 and TRBJ1-2, the complete variable domain is NAGVMQNPRHLVRRRGQEARLRCSPMKGHSHVYWYRQLPEEGLKFMVYLQKENIIDESGMPKERFSAEFPKEGPSILRIQQVVRGDSAAYFCASSPTGYSYGYTFGSGTRLTVV.